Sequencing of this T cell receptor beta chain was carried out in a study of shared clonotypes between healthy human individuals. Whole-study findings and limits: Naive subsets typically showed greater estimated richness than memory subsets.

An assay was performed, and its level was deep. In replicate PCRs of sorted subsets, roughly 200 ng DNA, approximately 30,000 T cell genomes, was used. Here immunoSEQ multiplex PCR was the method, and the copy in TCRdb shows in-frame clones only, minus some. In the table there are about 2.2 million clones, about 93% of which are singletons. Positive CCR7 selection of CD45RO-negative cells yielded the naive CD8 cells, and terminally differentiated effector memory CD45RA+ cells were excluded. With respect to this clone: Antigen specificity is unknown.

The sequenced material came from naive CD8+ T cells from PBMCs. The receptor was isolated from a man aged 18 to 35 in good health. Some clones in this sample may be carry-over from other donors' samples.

The DNA for the CDR3 is TGTGCCAGCAGTCCACAGGGCCCCTTCATGGCCCAGCATTTT. Encoded protein: CASSPQGPFMAQHF. The V and J genes are TRBV6-5 and TRBJ1-5, with D possibly being TRBD1 (6 bases). Trimming cost V 5 bases and J 11 bases, with 19 bases left between them. CDR1 MNHEY and CDR2 SVGAGI come from the germline V gene. The CDR3 totals 14 residues.